Listed below are T cell receptor beta chains from one sample, sequenced in a study of blood T cell repertoires in COVID-19. The repertoire was sequenced with immunoSEQ multiplex PCR; TCRdb's copy has only in-frame clones and lacks some. The table has 200,000 to 250,000 clones, 83% seen once. Sequencing was carried out using PBMCs or T cells enriched from blood (not recorded which). All receptors derive from a woman aged 45-65 years who had been exposed to COVID-19. Both conserved end residues are part of each CDR3. D genes are given only for firm matches. The listing skips clone size in some rows; elsewhere it reads once, few, many or a size class.

TRBD2,once,TRBJ2-1,TRBV14,CASSYLAGGTNEQFF,TGTGCCAGCAGCTACCTAGCGGGGGGAACTAATGAGCAGTTCTTC
.,.,TRBJ2-2,TRBV2,CASSVGGDPGELFF,TGTGCCAGCAGTGTCGGGGGAGATCCCGGGGAGCTGTTTTTT
TRBD1,.,TRBJ2-7,TRBV18,CASSTGNAEQYF,TGTGCCAGCTCGACAGGGAATGCCGAGCAGTACTTC
.,.,TRBJ1-1,TRBV6-1,CASSEAGPEAFF,TGTGCCAGCAGTGAAGCTGGGCCTGAAGCTTTCTTT
TRBD1,once,TRBJ1-2,TRBV6-1,CASSESPIRTGESYGYTF,TGTGCCAGCAGTGAAAGCCCCATACGGACAGGAGAGTCCTATGGCTACACCTTC
.,once,TRBJ1-5,TRBV16,CASRDTGYQPQHF,TGTGCCAGCAGAGATACAGGGTACCAGCCCCAGCATTTT
TRBD1,.,TRBJ1-3,TRBV9,CASSRQGFGNTIYF,TGTGCCAGCAGTCGACAGGGGTTTGGAAACACCATATATTTT
.,few,TRBJ2-6,TRBV5-1,CASRENSGANVLTF,TGCGCCAGCAGAGAGAACTCTGGGGCCAACGTCCTGACTTTC
.,.,TRBJ1-1,TRBV6-5,CASRLGGVHTEAFF,TGTGCCAGCAGACTGGGGGGTGTGCACACTGAAGCTTTCTTT
.,.,TRBJ1-1,TRBV28,CASSPLPREAFF,TGTGCCAGCAGCCCTCTCCCACGAGAGGCTTTCTTT
.,.,TRBJ1-5,TRBV7-2,CASSLVAGIQPQHF,TGTGCCAGCAGCTTAGTAGCAGGGATTCAGCCCCAGCATTTT
TRBD2,.,TRBJ2-5,TRBV6-2/TRBV6-3,CASSYSSGGGETQYF,TGTGCCAGCAGTTACTCGAGCGGGGGCGGAGAGACCCAGTACTTC
.,.,TRBJ2-1,TRBV9,CASSGHFSYNEQFF,TGTGCCAGCAGCGGACACTTCTCCTACAATGAGCAGTTCTTC
TRBD2,.,TRBJ2-5,TRBV18,CASSPIPRGGQETQYF,TGTGCCAGCTCACCAATTCCCCGGGGGGGCCAAGAGACCCAGTACTTC
.,.,TRBJ1-2,TRBV10-3,CAITPGGDYGYTF,TGTGCCATCACGCCCGGGGGGGACTATGGCTACACCTTC
TRBD1,.,TRBJ1-5,TRBV7-9,CASSLSGTVNQPQHF,TGTGCCAGCAGCTTAAGTGGGACAGTCAATCAGCCCCAGCATTTT
.,.,TRBJ2-7,TRBV21-1,CASSLHREIIRYEQYF,TGTGCCAGCAGCCTACACAGGGAAATTATAAGATACGAGCAGTACTTC
.,.,TRBJ1-1,TRBV29-1,CSARTVNTEAFF,TGCAGCGCCCGGACTGTGAACACTGAAGCTTTCTTT
.,.,TRBJ2-7,TRBV19,CASSIQGSYEQYF,TGTGCCAGTAGTATACAGGGATCCTACGAGCAGTACTTC
.,once,TRBJ1-1,TRBV18,CASSPSVNTEAFF,TGTGCCAGCTCACCCTCCGTGAACACTGAAGCTTTCTTT
.,.,TRBJ2-7,TRBV5-1,CASSLGLHYEQYF,TGCGCCAGCAGCTTGGGACTCCATTACGAGCAGTACTTC
.,once,TRBJ1-5,TRBV21-1,CASSLDGVWQPQHF,TGTGCCAGCAGCCTTGACGGGGTTTGGCAGCCCCAGCATTTT
TRBD1,.,TRBJ1-2,TRBV2,CASTEDRGRGVKSYTF,TGTGCCAGCACGGAGGACAGGGGGCGTGGGGTTAAAAGCTACACCTTC
.,once,TRBJ2-3,TRBV9,CASSVEIGSTDTQYF,TGTGCCAGCAGCGTGGAGATAGGCTCCACAGATACGCAGTATTTT
TRBD1,.,TRBJ1-1,TRBV18,CASSPTGPNTEAFF,TGTGCCAGCTCACCGACAGGGCCGAACACTGAAGCTTTCTTT
.,few,TRBJ1-6,TRBV7-8,CASSLMGQYNSPLHF,TGTGCCAGCAGCTTAATGGGCCAGTATAATTCACCCCTCCACTTT
.,.,TRBJ2-3,TRBV5-1,CASSLNRLSTDTQYF,TGCGCCAGCAGCTTGAACAGGCTTAGCACAGATACGCAGTATTTT
.,.,TRBJ1-1,TRBV7-9,CASSLVPVNTEAFF,TGTGCCAGCAGCTTAGTGCCAGTCAACACTGAAGCTTTCTTT
.,.,TRBJ1-2,TRBV30,CAWSVEGSTNYGYTF,TGTGCCTGGAGTGTAGAGGGTTCCACTAACTATGGCTACACCTTC
.,.,TRBJ2-1,TRBV7-9,CASSLVVAGARDEQFF,TGTGCCAGCAGCTTAGTGGTCGCGGGGGCCAGGGATGAGCAGTTCTTC
.,.,TRBJ2-3,TRBV25-1,CASSESGVKTDTQYF,TGTGCCAGCAGTGAATCAGGGGTAAAAACAGATACGCAGTATTTT
TRBD1,.,TRBJ1-1,TRBV7-9,CASRLTGDTEAFF,TGTGCCAGCAGATTAACAGGGGACACTGAAGCTTTCTTT
.,.,TRBJ1-5,TRBV12-5,CASGSPRGGLKPQHF,TGTGCTAGTGGTTCCCCCCGGGGAGGGTTAAAGCCCCAGCATTTT
.,.,TRBJ1-5,TRBV7-3,CASSLTRREGQPQHF,TGTGCCAGCAGCTTAACTAGGCGGGAAGGTCAGCCCCAGCATTTT
TRBD1,.,TRBJ2-7,TRBV5-1,CASSFRQGLYEQYF,TGCGCCAGCAGCTTTAGACAGGGCCTCTACGAGCAGTACTTC
TRBD1,.,TRBJ2-2,TRBV2,CASSLTGETGELFF,TGTGCCAGCAGTTTGACAGGGGAAACCGGGGAGCTGTTTTTT
TRBD1,.,TRBJ2-3,TRBV28,CASSNRGAQYF,TGTGCCAGCAGTAACAGGGGGGCGCAGTATTTT
TRBD2,.,TRBJ2-1,TRBV5-4,CASTTRLAGINEQFF,TGTGCCAGCACCACTCGGCTAGCGGGGATTAATGAGCAGTTCTTC
.,many,TRBJ1-5,TRBV19,CASSMRAAYSNQPQHF,TGTGCCAGTAGTATGAGGGCAGCATATAGCAATCAGCCCCAGCATTTT
TRBD2,.,TRBJ2-5,TRBV7-9,CASSSPSGETQYF,TGTGCCAGCAGCTCTCCTAGCGGAGAGACCCAGTACTTC
.,.,TRBJ2-5,TRBV18,CASSPEKGEQETQYF,TGTGCCAGCTCCCCCGAGAAGGGAGAGCAAGAGACCCAGTACTTC
.,.,TRBJ1-2,TRBV18,CASSPPTEGVNYGYTF,TGTGCCAGCTCACCCCCGACAGAAGGGGTAAACTATGGCTACACCTTC
.,.,TRBJ2-7,TRBV3-1/TRBV3-2,CASSQARGAYEQYF,TGTGCCAGCAGCCAAGCCAGGGGTGCCTACGAGCAGTACTTC
TRBD1,.,TRBJ1-2,TRBV12-3/TRBV12-4,CASSAQGVYGYTF,TGTGCCAGCAGTGCACAGGGGGTTTATGGCTACACCTTC
.,.,TRBJ2-7,TRBV6-2/TRBV6-3,CASSYSAYEQYF,TGTGCCAGCAGTTATTCTGCCTACGAGCAGTACTTC
.,.,TRBJ1-1,TRBV2,CASSGGGRGGVEAFF,TGTGCCAGCAGTGGAGGAGGCAGGGGAGGGGTGGAAGCTTTCTTT
.,.,TRBJ1-3,TRBV3-1/TRBV3-2,CASSLLSSGNTIYF,TGTGCCAGCAGCCTCCTCTCCTCTGGAAACACCATATATTTT
.,.,TRBJ2-2,TRBV19,CASRYGQWNTGELFF,TGTGCCAGTAGGTATGGACAATGGAACACCGGGGAGCTGTTTTTT